The sequence of this T cell receptor beta chain was determined in a study of cytomegalovirus exposure and HLA in healthy donors. Study-wide findings and caveats: Clonal expansion, a later analysis showed, was greater in HLA-associated TCR beta chains than in equally common others. In presence/absence analyses, roughly uniform sequencing depth across donors was assumed. CMV antigen specificity of a few CMV-associated chains was confirmed in vitro.

The CDR3 spans 15 residues. V lost 4 bases to trimming and J lost 4 bases; unmatched junction nucleotides: 5. Germline-derived CDR1 and CDR2 are SGHRS and YFSETQ. In regard to this clone: What it binds is unknown.

The primer mix had 60 Vbeta and 13 Jbeta primers. The protocol was immunoSEQ multiplex PCR, while the TCRdb copy is restricted to in-frame clones and leaves out a portion. This sample has around 92,000 clones, with around 85% found just once. This TCR was sampled from a girl under 10 years old in good health and CMV-seropositive. The rearrangement links TRBV5-1 to TRBJ2-1; 10 bases match TRBD2. Sequences were obtained from PBMCs. CDR3 sequence reads: CASSQPTSGYNEQFF. CDR3 nucleotide sequence: TGCGCCAGCAGCCAACCGACTAGCGGGTACAATGAGCAGTTCTTC.